This is a list of T cell receptor beta chains from one sample in a study of T-cell reconstitution after alpha-beta-depleted transplantation in children. TCRdb independently ran MiXCR on the PCR reads; one entry per CDR3 protein. Altogether approximately 350,000 distinct CDR3 sequences are present, about 16% being singletons, with the ten largest covering roughly 40%. The sequenced sample was PBMCs, mostly from graft donor cells, obtained 360 days after TCRalphabeta/CD19-depleted stem cell transplant. Receptor source: a male patient aged 2 to 9 who had a stem cell transplant for acute lymphoblastic leukemia, so the T cells may come from the graft donor. Each CDR3 is given with its conserved first and last residue. The order of the fields is J gene, clone size, D gene, V gene, CDR3 DNA, CDR3 protein. D genes are given only for firm matches. The listing skips clone size in some rows; elsewhere it reads once, few, many or a size class.

>TRBJ2-1|few|TRBD2|TRBV29-1
TGCAGCGTTGTAGGGCTAGCGGTCTCCTACAATGAGCAGTTCTTC
CSVVGLAVSYNEQFF
>TRBJ2-1|-|-|TRBV15
TGTGCCACCAGCAGAGATTGGGCTGGGCCCTACAATGAGCAGTTCTTC
CATSRDWAGPYNEQFF
>TRBJ1-4|-|TRBD1|TRBV9
TGTGCCAGCAGCGTAGGAGGGTCGGGGACAGGGGCCGAAAAACTGTTTTTT
CASSVGGSGTGAEKLFF
>TRBJ2-7|many|-|TRBV28
TGTGCCAGCATCAGCAGGGAGGACTACGAGCAGTACTTC
CASISREDYEQYF
>TRBJ1-1|many|-|TRBV28
TGTGCCAGCAGTTCCGGACAGCGAATGAACACTGAAGCTTTCTTT
CASSSGQRMNTEAFF
>TRBJ2-1|-|-|TRBV7-8
TGTGCCAGCAGCTCTGGGATTAGGCACAGGGAGCAGTTCTTC
CASSSGIRHREQFF
>TRBJ2-4|-|-|TRBV12-1
TGTGCCAGCAGCTTTGGGCTCCTGCGATTAGCCAAAAACATTCAGTACTTC
CASSFGLLRLAKNIQYF
>TRBJ1-1|-|-|TRBV12-3/TRBV12-4
TGTGCCAGCACGATTTTCATGAACACTGAAGCTTTCTTT
CASTIFMNTEAFF
>TRBJ2-3|once|TRBD2|TRBV18
TGTGCCAGCTCACCAGGGACTAGCGGGCGCCGGGATACGCAGTATTTT
CASSPGTSGRRDTQYF
>TRBJ2-7|few|-|TRBV29-1
TGCAGCGCCCTCCCTGGGAACCGGGACGAGCAGTACTTC
CSALPGNRDEQYF
>TRBJ2-3|-|TRBD2|TRBV6-1
TGTGCCAGCAGTGAAGCGCGGGAGGGAGATACGCAGTATTTT
CASSEAREGDTQYF
>TRBJ2-2|many|-|TRBV5-8
TGTGCCAGCAGTCTCCTTGGGTTTGGCACCGGGGAGCTGTTTTTT
CASSLLGFGTGELFF
>TRBJ1-1|once|-|TRBV28
TGTGCCAGCAGCCTAACGGGGTGGACTGAAGCTTTCTTT
CASSLTGWTEAFF
>TRBJ2-3|once|-|TRBV15
TGTGCCACCAGCAGAACCGAGCGGACAGATACGCAGTATTTT
CATSRTERTDTQYF
>TRBJ2-1|-|TRBD1|TRBV29-1
TGCAGCGTTGAAGGACAGGGAAACAATGAGCAGTTCTTC
CSVEGQGNNEQFF
>TRBJ1-2|-|-|TRBV5-6
TGTGCCAGCAGCTTGGGGTCAGGACCTCGTCGCTACACCTTC
CASSLGSGPRRYTF
>TRBJ2-5|few|TRBD1|TRBV4-3
TGCGCCAGCAGCCAAGATTGGAGACAGGGGGGAGAGACCCAGTACTTC
CASSQDWRQGGETQYF
>TRBJ2-2|many|-|TRBV20-1
TGCAGTGCTACGCCGAACACCGGGGAGCTGTTTTTT
CSATPNTGELFF
>TRBJ2-2|-|TRBD1|TRBV29-1
TGCAGCGTTGGTCGAGACAGGGGGAACACCGGGGAGCTGTTTTTT
CSVGRDRGNTGELFF
>TRBJ1-1|few|TRBD1|TRBV3-1
TGTGCCAGCAGCCAACACCCGGGACAGGGGCGGTCCGCTGAAGCTTTCTTT
CASSQHPGQGRSAEAFF
>TRBJ2-2|-|TRBD1|TRBV6-2/TRBV6-3
TGTGCCAGCAGTTACCGGACAGGGGCGTACGGGGAGCTGTTTTTT
CASSYRTGAYGELFF
>TRBJ2-7|-|-|TRBV6-2/TRBV6-3
TGTGCCAGCAGTGCCGTTGGGGTCGAGCAGTACTTC
CASSAVGVEQYF
>TRBJ2-1|many|TRBD2|TRBV5-5
TGTGCCAGCAGCTTGGAGGAGGGTAGCGGGAGTTTTATAAATGAGCAGTTCTTC
CASSLEEGSGSFINEQFF
>TRBJ2-5|-|TRBD2|TRBV7-9
TGTGCCAGCAGCTCGACTAGCGGGAGCGGGGAGACCCAGTACTTC
CASSSTSGSGETQYF
>TRBJ2-7|-|TRBD1|TRBV29-1
TGCAGCGGGGGACAGGGGTACGAGCAGTACTTC
CSGGQGYEQYF
>TRBJ2-7|many|-|TRBV27
TGTGCCAGCAGTCCCCTCGGGGACGAGCAGTACTTC
CASSPLGDEQYF
>TRBJ2-7|-|TRBD1|TRBV6-1
TGTGCCAGCAGGGACAGGGGTAGTTCCTACGAGCAGTACTTC
CASRDRGSSYEQYF
>TRBJ2-1|many|-|TRBV29-1
TGCAGCGTTGATGGCTCCTACAATGAGCAGTTCTTC
CSVDGSYNEQFF
>TRBJ1-1|few|-|TRBV6-2/TRBV6-3
TGTGCCAGCAGCCACTTTCGGCCCCAGGGGAACACTGAAGCTTTCTTT
CASSHFRPQGNTEAFF
>TRBJ2-3|many|-|TRBV9
TGTGCCAGCAGCGTAGATGGGCTAGCGCCGGTCGGCACAGATACGCAGTATTTT
CASSVDGLAPVGTDTQYF
>TRBJ2-5|many|-|TRBV6-1
TGTGCCAGCCGGATGAGACAGTTTCAAGAGACCCAGTACTTC
CASRMRQFQETQYF
>TRBJ2-1|-|TRBD2|TRBV5-1
TGCGCCAGCAGCTTAGGACTAGCGGGAGAGTACAATGAGCAGTTCTTC
CASSLGLAGEYNEQFF
>TRBJ2-1|many|-|TRBV2
TGTGCCAGCAGTGGGTTGAGCGGTTCCTACAATGAGCAGTTCTTC
CASSGLSGSYNEQFF
>TRBJ2-1|many|-|TRBV27
TGTGCCAGCAGTTCCCTCCTAAGTGTGCCTCCCTACAATGAGCAGTTCTTC
CASSSLLSVPPYNEQFF
>TRBJ2-5|-|TRBD2|TRBV28
TGTGCCAGCAGTCTCCGAGCGGGAGGGGGAGAGACCCAGTACTTC
CASSLRAGGGETQYF
>TRBJ2-1|many|TRBD1|TRBV4-3
TGCGCCAGCAGCCACAGACAGGGGGGACTTAGTGAGCAGTTCTTC
CASSHRQGGLSEQFF
>TRBJ2-5|-|TRBD2|TRBV20-1
TGCAGTGCTCGAGCGGGGGTCCTGACCCAGTACTTC
CSARAGVLTQYF
>TRBJ2-1|few|-|TRBV28
TGTGCCAGCAGGTCCCCCCCCGGGACTCCAACCTACAATGAGCAGTTCTTC
CASRSPPGTPTYNEQFF
>TRBJ2-5|few|-|TRBV4-3
TGCGCCAGCAGCCAAGTTCAGTGGGAGACCCAGTACTTC
CASSQVQWETQYF
>TRBJ2-2|-|TRBD2|TRBV19
TGTGCCAGTAGTATACGGAAAGGGTCCGGGACTAGTCGGGTGTTTTTT
CASSIRKGSGTSRVFF
>TRBJ2-7|many|TRBD2|TRBV20-1
TGCAGTGCTAGAGCGGGACTAGCGGGAGCCTACGAGCAGTACTTC
CSARAGLAGAYEQYF
>TRBJ2-7|-|TRBD1|TRBV20-1
TGCAGTGCTAGCCTAATAGACAGGGCATACGAGCAGTACTTC
CSASLIDRAYEQYF
>TRBJ2-1|few|TRBD1|TRBV20-1
TGCAGTGCTAGCCGGCGGACAGGCTGGTACAATGAGCAGTTCTTC
CSASRRTGWYNEQFF
>TRBJ2-1|many|-|TRBV3-1
TGTGCCAGCAGCCAAGGGACTATCAATGAGCAGTTCTTC
CASSQGTINEQFF
>TRBJ2-7|-|-|TRBV5-1
TGCGCCAGCAGCCCCGGACCACAGGGTTTCGTCTACGAGCAGTACTTC
CASSPGPQGFVYEQYF
>TRBJ2-3|-|-|TRBV2
TGTGCCAGCAGTGTCCGCAAAGCTAGCACAGATACGCAGTATTTT
CASSVRKASTDTQYF
>TRBJ2-4|-|-|TRBV5-4
TGTGCCAGCAGCCCAAGGACCCGGAAAGACATTCAGTACTTC
CASSPRTRKDIQYF
>TRBJ1-5|-|-|TRBV7-9
TGTGCCAGCAGTTACAGGTCCAATCAGCCCCAGCATTTT
CASSYRSNQPQHF
>TRBJ1-1|few|-|TRBV6-5
TGTGCCAGCAGTTTGAGCCCAGGTTTATACACTGAAGCTTTCTTT
CASSLSPGLYTEAFF